One T cell receptor beta chain is described in this entry. Its target is unknown. This sample is part of a study of shared clonotypes between healthy human individuals. Study-level information: Three plates were used per donor for CD4 naive, three for CD4 memory, two for CD8 naive and one for CD8 memory. Study findings and constraints: Researchers sampled blood only, noting tissue repertoires likely differ. For naive CD4 cells, roughly 5% of clonotypes were shared across a handful of donors.

Germline V CDR1 and CDR2: MGHDK, SYGVNS. V dropped 8 bases and J dropped 4; count of bases not matched to a gene: 13. The CDR3 runs to 17 residues. Genomic DNA of each subset was evenly split across several immunoSEQ plates. Profiling relied on immunoSEQ multiplex PCR, and the TCRdb table lists in-frame clones only, not all of them. The sample carries roughly 2,500,000 clones, roughly 93% recorded once. Sequencing was performed on naive CD4+ T cells from PBMCs. The subset denotes: CD45RA+ positively selected. This sequence originates from a young man in good health. Some clones in this sample may be carry-over from other donors' samples. This chain connects TRBV25-1 to TRBJ2-1; 11 bases agree with TRBD2. The chain's CDR3 is CASVGTSGAWGYNEQFF. The CDR3 nucleotides are TGTGCCAGCGTCGGGACTAGCGGAGCCTGGGGTTACAATGAGCAGTTCTTC. Full variable domain (rest looked up from reference TRBV25-1 and TRBJ2-1): EADIYQTPRYLVIGTGKKITLECSQTMGHDKMYWYQQDPGMELHLIHYSYGVNSTEKGDLSSESTVSRIRTEHFPLTLESARPSHTSQYLCASVGTSGAWGYNEQFFGPGTRLTVL.